This entry describes one T cell receptor beta chain. This clone was recorded once. This clone's antigen is unknown. Qualities for individual bases were not recorded, and no much larger clone is one base off. The CDR3 regions of human TCRbeta chains were analyzed by immunosequencing. Per the source publication's procedure: TCRs in the repertoires were matched against a reference library of SARS-CoV-2-specific TCRs that had been generated with the MIRA antigen-specificity platform. Breadth was defined as the fraction of unique TCRs that were SARS-CoV-2-associated, and depth was defined as the fraction of total T cells that were SARS-CoV-2-associated. Using the MIRA data, each spike-specific TCR was assigned both to the spike region to which the TCR was reactive and to a CD4 or CD8 class. Log10-transformed breadth and depth values were compared by one-way ANOVA with Sidak's multiple comparisons tests. The source is immuneACCESS, and TCRdb retained only in-frame sequences with V and J called. Part of the clones is not carried over; for the studies checked, unresolved V genes explain less than half of this, and the remainder is unexplained. The V and J calls and clone size are taken from that table; D and trimming were inferred from the DNA. The table for this sample lists approximately 80,000 clones; roughly nine tenths of them were counted only once. The top ten clonotypes cover 30% to 35% of the sample.

The data stem from a study of T cell responses to AZD1222 COVID-19 vaccine (dated by TCRdb to about 2021). For the study in its entirety: AZD1222 recipients given second doses at about 4 weeks or at about 12 weeks were pooled, since spike-specific TCR depth and breadth were not found to differ between the two schedules. Enrollment into the trials was organized by age into subgroups of 18-55, 56-69 and 70-plus years, and those subgroups contained about 150, 27 and 61 TCR-sequenced participants, respectively. TCR sequencing covered more than 230 trial participants: 207 given two doses of AZD1222 and approximately 26 given two doses of MenACWY control vaccine. Overall results and qualifications from the work: Because no day 14 peak-response samples were available, the repertoires could be characterized only after the peak T cell response. Nearly half of unique spike-specific TCRs reportedly recognized epitopes outside regions mutated in the B.1.351 and B.1.1.7 variants. Vaccine-associated CD4 TCRs spanned the whole spike protein, with dominant responses in regions 160-218 and 743-854. Most participants were white British and females outnumbered males, and the authors suggested that clonal diversity may have been underestimated. The 56-69-year group was small, and its depth increase did not reach significance, likely because of low power. After two AZD1222 doses, both the breadth and the depth of spike-specific TCRs were significantly higher than at day 0 and than in MenACWY recipients. Only six or seven AZD1222 recipients were SARS-CoV-2 seropositive at baseline, limiting conclusions about previously exposed vaccinees.

The meaning of the sample's time point label: baseline before first vaccination. Vaccinee samples came from UK trials COV001 and COV002, including a single-blind randomized controlled phase 2/3 trial of AZD1222 (ChAdOx1 nCoV-19) in healthy adults. For TCRbeta chain sequencing, PBMC samples were collected from trial participants at day 0 and at day 28 after the second dose. V loses 7 bases, J loses 3 bases, and the germline ends lie 16 bases apart. CDR1 and CDR2 are drawn from the germline V gene: MNHEY, SVGAGI. The CDR3 contains 14 residues, cysteine and phenylalanine counted. Left in the record is the CDR3 DNA by itself, 42 bases read in frame from the first base.

This TCR was recovered from an adult in good health. Material: peripheral blood, obtained on day 0 of AZD1222 vaccination. This receptor chain uses TRBV6-5 and TRBJ2-7; no D gene call is confident. CDR3 loop: CASKSALRFYEQYF. The nucleotides read TGTGCCAGCAAGTCAGCTTTGAGGTTCTACGAGCAGTACTTC.